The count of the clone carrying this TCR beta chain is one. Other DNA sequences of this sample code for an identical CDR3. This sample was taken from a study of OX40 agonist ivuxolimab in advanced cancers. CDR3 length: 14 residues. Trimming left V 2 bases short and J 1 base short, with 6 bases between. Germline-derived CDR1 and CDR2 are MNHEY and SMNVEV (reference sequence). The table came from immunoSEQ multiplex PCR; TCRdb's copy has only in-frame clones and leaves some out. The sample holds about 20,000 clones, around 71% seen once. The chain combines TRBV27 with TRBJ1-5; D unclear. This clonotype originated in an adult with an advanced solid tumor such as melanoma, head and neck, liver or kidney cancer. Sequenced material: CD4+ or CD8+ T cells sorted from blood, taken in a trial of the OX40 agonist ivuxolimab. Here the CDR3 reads CASSLGGSNQPQHF. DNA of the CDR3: TGTGCCAGCAGTTTAGGAGGGAGCAATCAGCCCCAGCATTTT.